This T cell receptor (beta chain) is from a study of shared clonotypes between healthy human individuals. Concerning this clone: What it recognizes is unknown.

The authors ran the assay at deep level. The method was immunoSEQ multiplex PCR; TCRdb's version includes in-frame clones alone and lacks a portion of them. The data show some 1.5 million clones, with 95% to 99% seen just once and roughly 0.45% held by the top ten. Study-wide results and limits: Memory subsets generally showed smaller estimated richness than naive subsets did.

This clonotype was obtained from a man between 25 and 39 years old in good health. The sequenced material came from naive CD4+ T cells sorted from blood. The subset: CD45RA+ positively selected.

The CDR3 nucleotides are TGCGCCAGCAGCTTGTTTGGGGATCAAGAGACCCAGTACTTC. This codes for CASSLFGDQETQYF. The rearrangement links TRBV5-1 to TRBJ2-5; D gene ambiguous. The V and J ends lost 1 base and 2 bases respectively, with 9 bases between them. The CDR3 consists of 14 residues. CDR1 and CDR2 from the germline V gene are SGHRS and YFSETQ.